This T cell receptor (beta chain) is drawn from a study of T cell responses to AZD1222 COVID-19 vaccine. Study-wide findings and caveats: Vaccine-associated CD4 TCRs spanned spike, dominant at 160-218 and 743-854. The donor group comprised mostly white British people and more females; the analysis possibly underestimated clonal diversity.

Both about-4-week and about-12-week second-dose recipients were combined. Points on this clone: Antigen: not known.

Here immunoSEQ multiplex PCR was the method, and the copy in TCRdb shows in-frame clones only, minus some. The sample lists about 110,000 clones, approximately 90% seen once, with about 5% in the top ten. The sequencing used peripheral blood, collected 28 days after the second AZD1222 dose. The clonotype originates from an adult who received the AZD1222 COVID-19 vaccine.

The CDR3 reads CASSLADRQPQHF. The DNA for the CDR3 is TGTGCCAGCAGCTTAGCAGACAGACAGCCCCAGCATTTT. The genes are TRBV7-2 and TRBJ1-5; weak D call: TRBD1 (5 bases). This CDR3 is 13 amino acids long. Trimming pared 0 bases from V and 7 bases from J, leaving 7 bases between. Germline loops: CDR1 SGHTA, CDR2 FQGNSA.